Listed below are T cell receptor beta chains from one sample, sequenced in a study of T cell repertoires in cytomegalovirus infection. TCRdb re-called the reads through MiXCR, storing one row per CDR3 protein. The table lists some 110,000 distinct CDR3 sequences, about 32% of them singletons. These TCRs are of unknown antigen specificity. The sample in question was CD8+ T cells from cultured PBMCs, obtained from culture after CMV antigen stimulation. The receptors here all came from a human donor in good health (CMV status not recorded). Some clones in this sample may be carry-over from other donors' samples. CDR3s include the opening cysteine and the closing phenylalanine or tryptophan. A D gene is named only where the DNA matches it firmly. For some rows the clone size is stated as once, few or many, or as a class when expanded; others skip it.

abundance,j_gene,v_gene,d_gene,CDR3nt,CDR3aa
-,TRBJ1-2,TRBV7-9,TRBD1,TGTGCCAGCAGCTACGGGACAGATGGCTACACCTTC,CASSYGTDGYTF
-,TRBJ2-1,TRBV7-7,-,TGTGCTAGCAGCGAGACTCCGGTGGATGAGCAGTTCTTC,CASSETPVDEQFF
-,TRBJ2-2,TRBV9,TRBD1,TGTGCCAGCAGCCGGACAGGGTCCGCCGGGGAGCTGTTTTTT,CASSRTGSAGELFF
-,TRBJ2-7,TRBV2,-,TGTGCCAGTCGAGGGGGGGCTAACGAGCAGTACTTC,CASRGGANEQYF
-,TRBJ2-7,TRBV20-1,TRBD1,TGCAGTGCTCTCCGGGACAGCCCCTACGAGCAGTACTTC,CSALRDSPYEQYF
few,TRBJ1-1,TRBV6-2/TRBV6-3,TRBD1,TGTGCCAGCAGTTGGTTGAGGGGGACAGGGAACACTGAAGCTTTCTTT,CASSWLRGTGNTEAFF
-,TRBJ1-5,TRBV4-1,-,TGCGCCAGCAGCCAAAGCCGTATTGGCGGGGTCAATCAGCCCCAGCATTTT,CASSQSRIGGVNQPQHF
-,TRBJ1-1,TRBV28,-,TGTGCCAGCAGTGACCGTACGGTTCTGGTTTGGTATTTCTTT,CASSDRTVLVWYFF
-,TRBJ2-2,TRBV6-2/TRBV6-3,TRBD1,TGTGCCAGCAGAATAACAGGGGGCACCGGGGAGCTGTTTTTT,CASRITGGTGELFF
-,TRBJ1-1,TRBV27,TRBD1,TGTGCCAGCAGTTTATCGACAGGGAACATGAACACTGAAGCTTTCTTT,CASSLSTGNMNTEAFF
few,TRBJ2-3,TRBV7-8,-,TGTGCCAGCAGCTCGCTCGGAGGGATAACAGATACGCAGTATTTT,CASSSLGGITDTQYF
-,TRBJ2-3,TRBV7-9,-,TGTGCCAGCAGCTCAATGGACGGCTCAAAACCGCCTCGCGGCACAGATACGCAGTATTTT,CASSSMDGSKPPRGTDTQYF
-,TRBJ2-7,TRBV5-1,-,TGCGCCAGCAGCTTTGCAGGTACCTACGAGCAGTACTTC,CASSFAGTYEQYF
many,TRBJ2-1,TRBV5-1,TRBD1,TGCGCCACTTCCCCTCCCGGGACAGGGGTGTACGGTGAGCAGTTCTTC,CATSPPGTGVYGEQFF
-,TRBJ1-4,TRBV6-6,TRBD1,TGTGCCAGCAACACCCGGACAGGAGACAATGAAAAACTGTTTTTT,CASNTRTGDNEKLFF
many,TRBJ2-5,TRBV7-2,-,TGTGCCAGCAGCGCCGAGCTCGGGGAAGAGACCCAGTACTTC,CASSAELGEETQYF
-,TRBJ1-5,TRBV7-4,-,TGTGCCAGCAGAAAACAGGGACCCAATCAGCCCCAGCATTTT,CASRKQGPNQPQHF
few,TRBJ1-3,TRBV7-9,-,TGTGTCACCCAACTTATAGGTTCTCCTGGAAACACCATATATTTT,CVTQLIGSPGNTIYF
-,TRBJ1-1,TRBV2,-,TGTGCCAGCCCAGGGCCGAACACTGAAGCTTTCTTT,CASPGPNTEAFF
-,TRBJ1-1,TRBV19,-,TGTGCCAGTAGTATAGATCCAGCCGAAGCTTTCTTT,CASSIDPAEAFF
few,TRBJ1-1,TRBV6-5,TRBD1,TGTGCCAGCAGTCCCGGGACAGGGATTGAAGCTTTCTTT,CASSPGTGIEAFF
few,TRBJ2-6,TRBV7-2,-,TGTGCCAGCAGCTTGAACGGACTCCTATCTGGGGCCAACGTCCTGACTTTC,CASSLNGLLSGANVLTF
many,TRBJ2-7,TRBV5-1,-,TGCGCCAGCAGCCCGTGGTCGCCTAGACAGCCAGCTCCCTACGAGCAGTACTTC,CASSPWSPRQPAPYEQYF
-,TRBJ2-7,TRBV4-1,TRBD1,TGCGCCAGCAGCCAAGATCAGGGCGGACAGGGGACTGACGAGCAGTACTTC,CASSQDQGGQGTDEQYF
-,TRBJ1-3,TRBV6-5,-,TGTGCCAGCAGTTACTCCTGGGACGAGTCTGGAAACACCATATATTTT,CASSYSWDESGNTIYF
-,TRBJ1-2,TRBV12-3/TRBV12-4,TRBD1,TGTGCCAGCAGTTTAGTTGACCCCGGGACAGGGGGCTACACCTTC,CASSLVDPGTGGYTF
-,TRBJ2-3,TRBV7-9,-,TGTGCCAGCAGCCAAGTCGGGGCAAGTCGGGATACGCAGTATTTT,CASSQVGASRDTQYF
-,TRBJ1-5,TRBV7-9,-,TGTGCCAGCAGCCGCGGTGATGGGAACAATCAGCCCCAGCATTTT,CASSRGDGNNQPQHF
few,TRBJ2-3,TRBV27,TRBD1,TGTGCCAGCAGCTTGGACAGGGGGTCAGATACGCAGTATTTT,CASSLDRGSDTQYF
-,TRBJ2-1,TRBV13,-,TGTGCCAGCAGGGCACGAGGGGGTATGGGTGAGCAGTTCTTC,CASRARGGMGEQFF
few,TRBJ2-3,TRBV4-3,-,TGCGCCAGCAGTCCTAGTGCCGTGGAGGGCTCAGATACGCAGTATTTT,CASSPSAVEGSDTQYF
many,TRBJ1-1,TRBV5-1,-,TGCGCCAGCAGCCACCCCGCTGGACAGATCAACACTGAAGCTTTCTTT,CASSHPAGQINTEAFF
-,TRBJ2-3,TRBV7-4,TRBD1,TGTGCCAGCAGCTTAGGGACAGGCAACACAGATACGCAGTATTTT,CASSLGTGNTDTQYF
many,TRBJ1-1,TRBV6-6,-,TGTGCCAGCAGTTACTCGGGGCAGTTTGAAGCTTTCTTT,CASSYSGQFEAFF
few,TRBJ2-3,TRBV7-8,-,TGTGCCAGCAGCCAGAATATCAGGAGACAGCCTAGCACAGATACGCAGTATTTT,CASSQNIRRQPSTDTQYF
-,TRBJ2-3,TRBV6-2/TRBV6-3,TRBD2,TGTGCCAGCATCTTAGCGGGGCTTACAGATACGCAGTATTTT,CASILAGLTDTQYF
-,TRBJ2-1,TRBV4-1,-,TGCGCCAGCAGCCAAGGCCTAGCGGCTGGAGGGGGGCAGTTCTTC,CASSQGLAAGGGQFF
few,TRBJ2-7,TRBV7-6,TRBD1,TGTGCCAGCAGGGCCGGGACAGGTAGCTCCGAGCAGTACTTC,CASRAGTGSSEQYF
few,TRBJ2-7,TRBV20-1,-,TGCAGTGCTACAGGGACACCAACTTCCTACGAGCAGTACTTC,CSATGTPTSYEQYF
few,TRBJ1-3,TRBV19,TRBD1,TGTGCCAGTAGTAGACCGGGACAGAGATCTGGAAACACCATATATTTT,CASSRPGQRSGNTIYF
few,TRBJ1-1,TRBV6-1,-,TGTGCCAGCAGTGATTCAGGGTTCGTGGGCACTGAAGCTTTCTTT,CASSDSGFVGTEAFF
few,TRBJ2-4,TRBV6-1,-,TGTGCCAGCAAGGTCCGGGACACACAAAACATTCAGTACTTC,CASKVRDTQNIQYF
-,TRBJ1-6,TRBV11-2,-,TGTGCCAGCAGCTTAGTCGGGCAGGCTCTGAGCTCCTATAATTCACCCCTCCACTTT,CASSLVGQALSSYNSPLHF
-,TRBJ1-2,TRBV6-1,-,TGTGCCAGCAGCGCTGCAGGGCTCTATGGCTACACCTTC,CASSAAGLYGYTF
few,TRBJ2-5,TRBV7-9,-,TGTGCCAGCAGCTTATTAACGGACACCCAGTACTTC,CASSLLTDTQYF
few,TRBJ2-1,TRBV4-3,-,TGCGCCAGCAGTGGGTCCGGGGAGGATGAGCAGTTCTTC,CASSGSGEDEQFF